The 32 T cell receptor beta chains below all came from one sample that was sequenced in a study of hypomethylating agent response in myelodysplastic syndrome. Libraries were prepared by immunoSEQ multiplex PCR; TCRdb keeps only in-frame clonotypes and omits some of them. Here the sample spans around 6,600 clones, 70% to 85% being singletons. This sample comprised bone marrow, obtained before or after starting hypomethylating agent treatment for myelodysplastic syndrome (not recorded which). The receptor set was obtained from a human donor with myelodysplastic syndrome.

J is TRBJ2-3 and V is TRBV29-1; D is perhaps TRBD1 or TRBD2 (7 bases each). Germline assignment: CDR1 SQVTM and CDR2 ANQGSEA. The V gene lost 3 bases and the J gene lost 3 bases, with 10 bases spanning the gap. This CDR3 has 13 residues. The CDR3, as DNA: TGCAGCGTTGACAGGGGGGGAACAGATACGCAGTATTTT. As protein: CSVDRGGTDTQYF.

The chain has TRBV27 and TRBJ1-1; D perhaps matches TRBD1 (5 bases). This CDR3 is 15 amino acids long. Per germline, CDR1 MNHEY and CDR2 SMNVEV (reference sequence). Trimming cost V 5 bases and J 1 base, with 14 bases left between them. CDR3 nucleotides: TGTGCCAGCAGTCCGGCCAGGAGGGGGAACACTGAAGCTTTCTTT. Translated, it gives CASSPARRGNTEAFF.

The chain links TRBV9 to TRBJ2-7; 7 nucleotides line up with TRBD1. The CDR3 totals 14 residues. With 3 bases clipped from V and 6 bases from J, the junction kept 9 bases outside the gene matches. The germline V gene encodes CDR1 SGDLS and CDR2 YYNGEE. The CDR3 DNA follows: TGTGCCAGCAGCGCCCAAACACGGGACAGCGAGCAGTACTTC. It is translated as CASSAQTRDSEQYF.

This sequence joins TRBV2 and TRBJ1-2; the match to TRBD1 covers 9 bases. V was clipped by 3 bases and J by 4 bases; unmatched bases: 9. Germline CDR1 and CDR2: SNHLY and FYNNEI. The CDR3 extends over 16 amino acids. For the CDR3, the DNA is TGTGCCAGCAGTGAGTCCGAGACAGGGGGTGGCTATGGCTACACCTTC. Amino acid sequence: CASSESETGGGYGYTF.

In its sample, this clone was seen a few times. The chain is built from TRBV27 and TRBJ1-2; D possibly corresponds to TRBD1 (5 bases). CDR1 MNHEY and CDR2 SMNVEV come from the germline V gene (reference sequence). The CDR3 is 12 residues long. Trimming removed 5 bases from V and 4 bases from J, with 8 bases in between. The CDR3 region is CASSAGSYGYTF. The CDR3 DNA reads TGTGCCAGCAGTGCAGGGAGCTATGGCTACACCTTC.

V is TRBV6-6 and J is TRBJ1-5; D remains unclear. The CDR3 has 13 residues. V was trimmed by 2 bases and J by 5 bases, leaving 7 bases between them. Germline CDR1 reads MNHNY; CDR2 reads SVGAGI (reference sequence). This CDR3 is CASSYGFDQPQHF. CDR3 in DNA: TGTGCCAGCAGTTACGGGTTTGATCAGCCCCAGCATTTT.

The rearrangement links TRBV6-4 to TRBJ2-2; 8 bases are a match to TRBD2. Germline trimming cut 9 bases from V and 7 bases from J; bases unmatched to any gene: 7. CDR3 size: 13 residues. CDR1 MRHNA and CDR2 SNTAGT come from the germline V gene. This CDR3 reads CASPGGRGGELFF. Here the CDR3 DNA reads TGTGCCAGTCCGGGAGGGAGGGGCGGGGAGCTGTTTTTT.

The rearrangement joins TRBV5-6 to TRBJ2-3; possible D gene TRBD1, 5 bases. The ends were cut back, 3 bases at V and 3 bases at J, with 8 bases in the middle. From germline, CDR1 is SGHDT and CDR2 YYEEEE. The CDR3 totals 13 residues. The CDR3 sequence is CASSWRQTDTQYF. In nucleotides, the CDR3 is TGTGCCAGCAGCTGGCGACAGACAGATACGCAGTATTTT.

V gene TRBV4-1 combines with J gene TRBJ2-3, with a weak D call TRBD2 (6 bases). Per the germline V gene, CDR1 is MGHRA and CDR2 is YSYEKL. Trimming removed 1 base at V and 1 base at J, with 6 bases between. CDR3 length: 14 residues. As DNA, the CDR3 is TGCGCCAGCAGCCAAGGGGGGGGCACAGATACGCAGTATTTT. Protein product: CASSQGGGTDTQYF.

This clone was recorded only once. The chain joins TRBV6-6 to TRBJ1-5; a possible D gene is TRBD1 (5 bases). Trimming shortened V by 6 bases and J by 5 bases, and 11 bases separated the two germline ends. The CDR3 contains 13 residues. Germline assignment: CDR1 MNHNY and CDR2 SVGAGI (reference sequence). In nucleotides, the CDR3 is TGTGCCAGCAGAGGGAGCAGGGATCAGCCCCAGCATTTT. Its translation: CASRGSRDQPQHF.

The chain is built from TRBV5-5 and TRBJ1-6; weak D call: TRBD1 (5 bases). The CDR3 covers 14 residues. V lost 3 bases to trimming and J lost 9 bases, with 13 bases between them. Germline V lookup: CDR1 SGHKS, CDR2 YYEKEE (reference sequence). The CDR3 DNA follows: TGTGCCAGCAGCTGGGGACTTGGGGGTTCACCCCTCCACTTT. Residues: CASSWGLGGSPLHF.

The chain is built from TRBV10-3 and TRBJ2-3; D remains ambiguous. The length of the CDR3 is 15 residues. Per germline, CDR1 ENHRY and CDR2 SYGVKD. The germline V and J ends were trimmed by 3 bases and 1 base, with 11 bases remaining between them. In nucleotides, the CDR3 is TGTGCCATCAGTGATCACCGAGTGGGCACAGATACGCAGTATTTT. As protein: CAISDHRVGTDTQYF.

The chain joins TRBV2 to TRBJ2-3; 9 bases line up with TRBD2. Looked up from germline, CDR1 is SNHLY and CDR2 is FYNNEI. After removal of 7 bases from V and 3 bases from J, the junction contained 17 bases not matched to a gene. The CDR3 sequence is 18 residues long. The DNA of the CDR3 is TGTGCCAGCATTCTTGGTCTAGCGGGGTCGGGGATTACAGATACGCAGTATTTT. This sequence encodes CASILGLAGSGITDTQYF.

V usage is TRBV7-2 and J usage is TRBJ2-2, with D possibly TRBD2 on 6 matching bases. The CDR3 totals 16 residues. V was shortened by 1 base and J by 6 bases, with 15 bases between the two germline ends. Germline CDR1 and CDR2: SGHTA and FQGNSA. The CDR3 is CASSLVSRRDPGELFF. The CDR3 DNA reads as TGTGCCAGCAGCTTAGTTTCCCGGCGGGACCCCGGGGAGCTGTTTTTT.

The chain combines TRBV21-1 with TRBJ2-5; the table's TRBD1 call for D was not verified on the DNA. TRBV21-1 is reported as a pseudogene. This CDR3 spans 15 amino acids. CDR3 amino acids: CASSKSGQGNETQYF. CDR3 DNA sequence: TGTGCCAGCAGCAAATCGGGACAGGGTAACGAGACCCAGTACTTC.

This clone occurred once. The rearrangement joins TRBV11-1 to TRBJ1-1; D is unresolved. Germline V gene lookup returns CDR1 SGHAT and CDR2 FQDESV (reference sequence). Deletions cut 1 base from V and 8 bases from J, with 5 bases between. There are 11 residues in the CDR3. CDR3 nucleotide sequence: TGTGCCAGCAGCTTAGTCGGAGAAGCTTTCTTT. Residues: CASSLVGEAFF.

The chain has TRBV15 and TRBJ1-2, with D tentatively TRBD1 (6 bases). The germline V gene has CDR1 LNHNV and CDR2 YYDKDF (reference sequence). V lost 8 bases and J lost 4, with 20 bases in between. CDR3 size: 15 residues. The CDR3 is CATRRFKDRLYGYTF. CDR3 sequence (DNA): TGTGCCACCCGTCGTTTTAAGGACAGACTCTATGGCTACACCTTC.

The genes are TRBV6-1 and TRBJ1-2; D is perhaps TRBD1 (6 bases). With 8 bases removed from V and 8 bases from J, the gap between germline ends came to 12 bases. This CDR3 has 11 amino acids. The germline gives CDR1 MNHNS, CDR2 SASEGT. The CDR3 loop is CASDEDSGYTF. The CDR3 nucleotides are TGTGCCAGCGACGAGGACAGCGGCTACACCTTC.

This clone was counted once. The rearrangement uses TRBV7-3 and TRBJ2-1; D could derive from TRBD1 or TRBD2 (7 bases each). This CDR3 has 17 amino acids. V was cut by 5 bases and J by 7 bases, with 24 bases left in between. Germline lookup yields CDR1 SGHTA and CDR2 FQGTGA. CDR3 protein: CASSPSGGRGRRNEQFF. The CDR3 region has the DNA TGTGCCAGCAGCCCCTCGGGTGGGAGGGGGCGAAGGAATGAGCAGTTCTTC.

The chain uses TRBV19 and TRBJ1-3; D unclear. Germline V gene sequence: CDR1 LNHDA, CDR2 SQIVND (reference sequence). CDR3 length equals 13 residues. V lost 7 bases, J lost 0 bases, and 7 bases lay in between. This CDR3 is CASTLVSGNTIYF. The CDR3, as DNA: TGTGCCAGTACCCTTGTCTCTGGAAACACCATATATTTT.

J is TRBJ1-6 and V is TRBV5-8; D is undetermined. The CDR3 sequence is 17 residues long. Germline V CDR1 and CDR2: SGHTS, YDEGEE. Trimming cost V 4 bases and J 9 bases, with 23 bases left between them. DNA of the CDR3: TGTGCCAGCAGCCCCCCCGGAAGGTACTGGGATGGTTCACCCCTCCACTTT. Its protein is CASSPPGRYWDGSPLHF.

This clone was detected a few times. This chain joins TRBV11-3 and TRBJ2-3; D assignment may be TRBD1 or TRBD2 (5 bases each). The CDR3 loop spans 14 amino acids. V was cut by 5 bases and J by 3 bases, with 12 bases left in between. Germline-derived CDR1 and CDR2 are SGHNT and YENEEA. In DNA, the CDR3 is TGTGCCAGCAGCCGGGACGGACCGACAGATACGCAGTATTTT. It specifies CASSRDGPTDTQYF.

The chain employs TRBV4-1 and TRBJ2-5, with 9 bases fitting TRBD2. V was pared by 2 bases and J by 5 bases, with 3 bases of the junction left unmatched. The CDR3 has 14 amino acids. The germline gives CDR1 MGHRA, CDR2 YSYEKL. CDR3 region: CASSQIAGAETQYF. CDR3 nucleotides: TGCGCCAGCAGCCAAATAGCGGGAGCGGAGACCCAGTACTTC.

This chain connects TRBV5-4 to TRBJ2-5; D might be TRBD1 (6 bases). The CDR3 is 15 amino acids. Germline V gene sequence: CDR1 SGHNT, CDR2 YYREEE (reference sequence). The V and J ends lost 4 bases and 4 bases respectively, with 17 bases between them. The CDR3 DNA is TGTGCCAGCAGCCGTTCAGCAGGGGTTCGAGAGACCCAGTACTTC. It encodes CASSRSAGVRETQYF.

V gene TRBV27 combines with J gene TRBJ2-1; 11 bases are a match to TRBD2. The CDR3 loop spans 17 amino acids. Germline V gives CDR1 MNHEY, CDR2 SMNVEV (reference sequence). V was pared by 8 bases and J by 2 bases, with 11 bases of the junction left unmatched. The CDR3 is CASARSIAGGPYNEQFF. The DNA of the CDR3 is TGTGCCAGCGCAAGATCCATAGCGGGAGGGCCCTACAATGAGCAGTTCTTC.

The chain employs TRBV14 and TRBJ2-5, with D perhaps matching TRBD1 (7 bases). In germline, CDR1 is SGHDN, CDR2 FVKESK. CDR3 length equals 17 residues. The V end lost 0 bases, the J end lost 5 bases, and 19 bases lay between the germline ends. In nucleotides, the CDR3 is TGTGCCAGCAGCCAAGATCGAGGCGGGACAGTCGGGGAGACCCAGTACTTC. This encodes CASSQDRGGTVGETQYF. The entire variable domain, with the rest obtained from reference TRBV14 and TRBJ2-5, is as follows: EAGVTQFPSHSVIEKGQTVTLRCDPISGHDNLYWYRRVMGKEIKFLLHFVKESKQDESGMPNNRFLAERTGGTYSTLKVQPAELEDSGVYFCASSQDRGGTVGETQYFGPGTRLLVL.

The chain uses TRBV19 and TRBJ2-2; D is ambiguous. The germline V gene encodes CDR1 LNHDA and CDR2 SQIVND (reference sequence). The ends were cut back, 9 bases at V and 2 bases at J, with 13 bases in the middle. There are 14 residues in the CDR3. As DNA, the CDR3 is TGTGCCAGCTCACATGGTATCAACACCGGGGAGCTGTTTTTT. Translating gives CASSHGINTGELFF. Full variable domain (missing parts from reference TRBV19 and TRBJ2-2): DGGITQSPKYLFRKEGQNVTLSCEQNLNHDAMYWYRQDPGQGLRLIYYSQIVNDFQKGDIAEGYSVSREKKESFPLTVTSAQKNPTAFYLCASSHGINTGELFFGEGSRLTVL.

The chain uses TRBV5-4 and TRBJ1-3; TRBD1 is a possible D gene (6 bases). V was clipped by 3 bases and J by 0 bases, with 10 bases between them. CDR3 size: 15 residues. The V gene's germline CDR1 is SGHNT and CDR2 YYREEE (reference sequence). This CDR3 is CASSSDRSSGNTIYF. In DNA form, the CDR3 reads TGTGCCAGCAGCTCCGACAGGAGCTCTGGAAACACCATATATTTT.

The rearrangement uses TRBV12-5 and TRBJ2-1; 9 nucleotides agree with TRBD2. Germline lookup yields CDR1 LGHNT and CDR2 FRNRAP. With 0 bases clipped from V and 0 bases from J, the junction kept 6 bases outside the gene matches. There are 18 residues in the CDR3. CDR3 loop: CASGLVWAGGSSYNEQFF. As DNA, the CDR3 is TGTGCTAGTGGTTTGGTATGGGCGGGGGGGAGCTCCTACAATGAGCAGTTCTTC.

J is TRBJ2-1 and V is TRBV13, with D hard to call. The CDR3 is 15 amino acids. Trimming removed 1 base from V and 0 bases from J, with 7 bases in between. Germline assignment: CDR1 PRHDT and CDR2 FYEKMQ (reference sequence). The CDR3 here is CASSLERVSYNEQFF. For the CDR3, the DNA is TGTGCCAGCAGCTTAGAGCGAGTCTCCTACAATGAGCAGTTCTTC.

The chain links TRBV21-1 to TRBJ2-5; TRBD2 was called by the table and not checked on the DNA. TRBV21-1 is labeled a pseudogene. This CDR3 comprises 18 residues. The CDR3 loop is CASSKDGGCRGGSETQYF. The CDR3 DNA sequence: TGTGCCAGCAGCAAAGATGGAGGTTGTAGGGGGGGGAGCGAGACCCAGTACTTC.

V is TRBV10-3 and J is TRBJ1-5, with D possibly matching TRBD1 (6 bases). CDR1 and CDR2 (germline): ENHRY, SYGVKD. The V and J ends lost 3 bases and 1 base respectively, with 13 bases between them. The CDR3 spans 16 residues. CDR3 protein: CAISDRGGVSNQPQHF. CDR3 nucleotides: TGTGCCATCAGTGATAGGGGGGGAGTAAGCAATCAGCCCCAGCATTTT.